These 10 T cell receptor beta chains originate from one sample sequenced in a study of Graves' ophthalmopathy and Graves' hyperthyroidism (dated by TCRdb to 2016 to 2019). Sequencer: Illumina HiSeq 2000. For repertoire sequencing, TCR beta CDR3 regions were amplified from RNA transcripts. HTBI primers and the Qiagen OneStep RT-PCR kit were used in a first-round RT-PCR, which was followed by a second-round multiplex PCR, size selection and purification. In TCRdb, the public reads were trimmed at Q25 with fastp and aligned with MiXCR, with productive beta chains retained. Each entry merges the rows of one CDR3 protein and shows their most common DNA and genes. Here the sample has over a million distinct CDR3 sequences; roughly 35% occur a single time. The ten top clones hold around 10% of the sample. What was sequenced was peripheral blood or thyroid tissue (not recorded which). The receptors derive from an adult man with Graves' hyperthyroidism.

The rearrangement links TRBV10-3 to TRBJ1-1; TRBD1 matches at 9 bases. The length of the CDR3 is 15 residues. J was trimmed by 4 bases and V by 6 bases; bases with no gene match: 9. The V gene's germline CDR1 is ENHRY and CDR2 SYGVKD. The CDR3 sequence: CAISRDRGDGTEAFF. CDR3 DNA sequence: TGTGCCATCAGCCGAGACAGGGGGGATGGCACTGAAGCTTTCTTT.

This clonotype was recorded at least ten times. This chain uses TRBV7-2 with TRBJ2-5; TRBD1 is a possible D gene (6 bases). Trimming shortened V by 3 bases and J by 2 bases, and 13 bases separated the two germline ends. The CDR3 runs 15 residues. Germline V gives CDR1 SGHTA, CDR2 FQGNSA. Here the CDR3 reads CASSFYQGKQETQYF. The DNA of the CDR3 is TGTGCCAGCAGCTTTTACCAGGGGAAACAAGAGACCCAGTACTTC.

This clonotype was detected many times. The chain has TRBV29-1 and TRBJ2-6; 13 nucleotides align to TRBD2. V shed 5 bases, J shed 2 bases, and the junction held 3 bases outside the gene matches. CDR3 length equals 16 residues. Per the germline V gene, CDR1 is SQVTM and CDR2 is ANQGSEA. As DNA, the CDR3 is TGCAGCGTTCCCGGGACTAGCGGGACTGGGGCCAACGTCCTGACTTTC. Translating gives CSVPGTSGTGANVLTF.

This clonotype was counted a few times. This chain links TRBV20-1 with TRBJ2-7; the D call may be TRBD1 or TRBD2 (6 bases each). The V gene's germline CDR1 is DFQATT and CDR2 SNEGSKA (reference sequence). The CDR3 runs 14 residues. V dropped 1 base and J dropped 2 bases, with 12 bases sitting between them. The CDR3 bases are TGCAGTGCTAGAGTTCCCGGGGGCCCCTACGAGCAGTACTTC. Protein product: CSARVPGGPYEQYF.

Points on this clonotype: At one end the junction does not follow the germline gene, possibly because of a read error. CDR3 protein: CSGETGDGYTF. CDR3 bases: TGCAGCGGTGAAACTGGGGATGGCTACACCTTC. This chain joins TRBV29-1 and TRBJ1-2; no clear D. Germline V gene sequence: CDR1 SQVTM, CDR2 ANQGSEA. This CDR3 comprises 11 residues.

This clonotype was found many times. The chain uses TRBV20-1 and TRBJ1-5; 9 nucleotides align to TRBD1. V trimming: 5 bases; J trimming: 2 bases; junction bases outside the gene matches: 4. CDR1 and CDR2 from the germline V gene are DFQATT and SNEGSKA (reference sequence). This CDR3 has 14 amino acids. The CDR3 DNA reads as TGCAGTGCTTACGACAGGGGGGGCAATCAGCCCCAGCATTTT. This sequence encodes CSAYDRGGNQPQHF.

This clonotype came up a few times. This chain links TRBV10-3 with TRBJ2-5; 10 nucleotides match TRBD1. Germline CDR1 is ENHRY and CDR2 is SYGVKD. V shed 4 bases, J shed 9 bases, and the junction held 8 bases outside the gene matches. CDR3 length: 14 amino acids. DNA of the CDR3: TGTGCCATCAGTGTGACAGGGGGCGATCAGCCCCAGTACTTC. Its protein product is CAISVTGGDQPQYF.

Many counts were recorded for this clonotype. The chain employs TRBV2 and TRBJ1-1; TRBD1 is a possible D gene (5 bases). Germline V gene lookup returns CDR1 SNHLY and CDR2 FYNNEI. Trimming stripped 0 bases from V and 9 bases from J, with 20 bases between. The CDR3 length is 16 residues. CDR3 residues: CASSEAVRGTEIKAFF. CDR3 DNA: TGTGCCAGCAGTGAAGCGGTGAGGGGAACGGAGATAAAAGCTTTCTTT.

The rearrangement joins TRBV6-5 to TRBJ1-5; D ambiguous. Trimming took 7 bases from V and 0 from J, leaving 13 bases between them. This CDR3 spans 15 amino acids. Germline V gene lookup returns CDR1 MNHEY and CDR2 SVGAGI. The CDR3 nucleotides are TGTGCCAGCAAAAGACTAGCAAATAGCAATCAGCCCCAGCATTTT. It specifies CASKRLANSNQPQHF.

This clonotype was seen repeatedly, ten times or more. A junction boundary mismatches the germline segment, possibly from a read error. The chain joins TRBV11-2 to TRBJ1-6, with D possibly TRBD1 on 5 matching bases. This CDR3 comprises 14 residues. The germline gives CDR1 SGHAT, CDR2 FQNNGV. The CDR3 DNA is TGTGCCAGCAGCTTTCCGGGACCCCGTCTTCCCCTTTTCTTT. Its translation is CASSFPGPRLPLFF. The full variable domain, in which reference TRBV11-2 and TRBJ1-6 provide the parts outside the CDR3, is EAGVAQSPRYKIIEKRQSVAFWCNPISGHATLYWYQQILGQGPKLLIQFQNNGVVDDSQLPKDRFSAERLKGVDSTLKIQPAKLEDSAVYLCASSFPGPRLPLFFGNGTRLTVT.